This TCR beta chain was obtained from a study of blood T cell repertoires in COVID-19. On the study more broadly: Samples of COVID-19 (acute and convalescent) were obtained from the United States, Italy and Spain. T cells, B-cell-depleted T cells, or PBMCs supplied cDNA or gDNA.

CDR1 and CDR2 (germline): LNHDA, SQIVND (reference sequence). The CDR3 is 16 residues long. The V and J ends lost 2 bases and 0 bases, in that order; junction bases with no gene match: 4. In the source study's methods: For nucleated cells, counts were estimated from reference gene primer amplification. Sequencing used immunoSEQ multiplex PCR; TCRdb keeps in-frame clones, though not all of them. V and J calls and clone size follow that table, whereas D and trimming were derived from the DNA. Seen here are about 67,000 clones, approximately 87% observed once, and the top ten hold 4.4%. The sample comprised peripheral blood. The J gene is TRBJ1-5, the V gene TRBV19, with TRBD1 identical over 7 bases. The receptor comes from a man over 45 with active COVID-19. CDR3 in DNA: TGTGCCAGTAGTATAACAGGGGTGGGTAGCAATCAGCCCCAGCATTTT. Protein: CASSITGVGSNQPQHF.